This T cell receptor (beta chain) appears in the sequencing data of a study of T cells in Graves' hyperthyroidism and ophthalmopathy. The study defined stable Graves' hyperthyroidism as no ophthalmopathy progression within 18 months. Clinical symptoms, serum thyroxine and TRAb, thyroid ultrasound and orbital computed tomography together formed the diagnostic basis. Amplification yielded TCR beta CDR3 regions, with RNA transcripts as the source. With the HTBI primer set, the TCR CDR3 went through a first round of RT-PCR. TCRdb passed the multiplex PCR reads through MiXCR, listing each CDR3 protein once. The sample records fewer than 400,000 distinct CDR3 sequences, 16% being singletons. Trimming left V 8 bases short and J 6 bases short, with 16 bases between. Germline V gene data show CDR1 as MDHEN and CDR2 as SYDVKM. There are 14 residues in the CDR3.

This chain connects TRBV28 to TRBJ2-2; no clear D. The sequence was obtained from a man aged 30-40 years with Graves' hyperthyroidism. Sequenced sample: blood. CDR3 nucleotide sequence: TGTGCCAGCGGAGTAACCACAAAATCCGGGGAGCTGTTTTTT. Translation gives CASGVTTKSGELFF.